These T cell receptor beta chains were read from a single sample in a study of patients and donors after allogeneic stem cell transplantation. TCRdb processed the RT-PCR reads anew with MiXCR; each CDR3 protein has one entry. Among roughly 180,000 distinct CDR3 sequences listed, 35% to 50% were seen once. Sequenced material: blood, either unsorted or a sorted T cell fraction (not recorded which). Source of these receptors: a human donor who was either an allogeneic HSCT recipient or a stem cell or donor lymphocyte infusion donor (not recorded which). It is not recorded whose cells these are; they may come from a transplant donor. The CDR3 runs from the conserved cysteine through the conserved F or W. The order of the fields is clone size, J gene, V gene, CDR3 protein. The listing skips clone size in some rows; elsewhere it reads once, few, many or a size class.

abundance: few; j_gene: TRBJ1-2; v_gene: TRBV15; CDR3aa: CATSRDLGEPYGYTF
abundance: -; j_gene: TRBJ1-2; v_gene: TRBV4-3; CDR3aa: CASSQGPGPDGYTF
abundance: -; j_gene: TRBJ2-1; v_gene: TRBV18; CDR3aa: CASSADQGGYNEQFF
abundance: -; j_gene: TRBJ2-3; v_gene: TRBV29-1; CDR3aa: CSAPEAERLTPFSTDTQYF
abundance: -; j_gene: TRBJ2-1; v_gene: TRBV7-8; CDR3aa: CASSLALAGNEQFF
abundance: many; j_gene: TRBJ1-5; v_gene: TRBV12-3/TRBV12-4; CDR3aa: CASSFGNQPQHF
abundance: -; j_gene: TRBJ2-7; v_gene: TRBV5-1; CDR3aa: CASSLHSYEQYF
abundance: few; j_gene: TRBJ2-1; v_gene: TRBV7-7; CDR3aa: CASSLAPGQAYNEQFF
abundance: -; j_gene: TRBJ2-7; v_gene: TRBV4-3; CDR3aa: CASSQSEGYEQYF
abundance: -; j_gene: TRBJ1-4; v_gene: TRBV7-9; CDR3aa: CASSPDRRGLNEKLFF
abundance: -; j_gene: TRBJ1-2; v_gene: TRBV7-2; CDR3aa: CASSSGWGVDGYTF
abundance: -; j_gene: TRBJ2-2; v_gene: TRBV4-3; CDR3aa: CASSQGAGLAGVGTGELFF
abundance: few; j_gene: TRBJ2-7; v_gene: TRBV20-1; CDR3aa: CSAPLAGSSYEQYF
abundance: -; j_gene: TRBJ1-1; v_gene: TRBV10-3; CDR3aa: CAIRVQGATEAFF
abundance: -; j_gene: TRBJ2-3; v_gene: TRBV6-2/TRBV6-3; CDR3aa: CASSYIGLAGDWDTQYF
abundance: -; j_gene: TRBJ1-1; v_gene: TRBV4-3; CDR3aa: CASSPNLDSPNTEAFF
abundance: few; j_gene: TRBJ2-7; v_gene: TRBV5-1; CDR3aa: CASRPTLTDYEQYF
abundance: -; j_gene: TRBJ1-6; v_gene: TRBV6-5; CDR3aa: CASSLRGLSGGSPLHF
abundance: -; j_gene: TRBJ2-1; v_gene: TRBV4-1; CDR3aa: CASSQGPGAGENNEQFF
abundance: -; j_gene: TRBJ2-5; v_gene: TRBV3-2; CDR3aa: CASSQETSVQETQYF
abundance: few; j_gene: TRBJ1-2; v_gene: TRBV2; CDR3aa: CASGEAGYTF
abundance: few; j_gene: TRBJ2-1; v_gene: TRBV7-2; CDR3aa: CASSLTGSHEQFF
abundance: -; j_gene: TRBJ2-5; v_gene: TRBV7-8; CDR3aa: CASSYTGGAETQYF
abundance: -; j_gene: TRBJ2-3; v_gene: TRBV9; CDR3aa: CASSPLAGHPGNTQYF
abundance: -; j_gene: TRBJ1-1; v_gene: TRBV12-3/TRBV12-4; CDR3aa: CASSSSVGTEAFF
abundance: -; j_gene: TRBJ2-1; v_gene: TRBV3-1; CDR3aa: CASSQDTYNEQFF
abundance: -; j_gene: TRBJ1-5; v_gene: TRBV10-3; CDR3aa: CAISAGGLDQPQHF
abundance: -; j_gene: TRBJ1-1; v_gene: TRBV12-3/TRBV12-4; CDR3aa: CASSWGATFAFF
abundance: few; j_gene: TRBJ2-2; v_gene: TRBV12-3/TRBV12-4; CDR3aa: CASSPRLSGELFF
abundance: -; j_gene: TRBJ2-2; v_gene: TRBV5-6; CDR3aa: CASSLLGATTGELFF
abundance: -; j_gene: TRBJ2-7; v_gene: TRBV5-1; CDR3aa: CASSPEVGAASYEQYF
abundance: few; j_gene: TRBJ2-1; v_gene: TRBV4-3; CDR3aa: CASSQESGTTLLYNEQFF
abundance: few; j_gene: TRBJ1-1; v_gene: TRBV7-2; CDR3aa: CASSHADRIGTEAFF
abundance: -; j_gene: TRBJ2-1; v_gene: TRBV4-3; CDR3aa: CASSHADRQGPYNEQFF
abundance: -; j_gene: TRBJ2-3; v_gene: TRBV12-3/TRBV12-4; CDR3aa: CASSTGWADTQYF
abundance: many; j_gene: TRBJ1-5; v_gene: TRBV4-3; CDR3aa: CASSQDTGGAHQPQHF
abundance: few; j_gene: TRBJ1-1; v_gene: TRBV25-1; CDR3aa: CASSLGLEAFF
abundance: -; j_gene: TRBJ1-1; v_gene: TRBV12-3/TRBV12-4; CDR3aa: CASSLRQGEIEAFF
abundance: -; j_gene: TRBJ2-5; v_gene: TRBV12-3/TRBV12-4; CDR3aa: CASSIGYPPSQETQYF
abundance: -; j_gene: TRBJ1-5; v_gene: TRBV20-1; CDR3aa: CSARDTRLDRSQPQHF
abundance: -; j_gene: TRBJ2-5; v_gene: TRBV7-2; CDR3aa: CASSPPHGGQETQYF
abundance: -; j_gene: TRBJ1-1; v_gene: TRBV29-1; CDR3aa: CSAEEASNTEAFF
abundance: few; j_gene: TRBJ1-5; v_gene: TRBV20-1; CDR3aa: CSARGTGIQPQHF
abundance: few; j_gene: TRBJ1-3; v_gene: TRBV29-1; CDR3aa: CSVEDRAGSSGNTIYF
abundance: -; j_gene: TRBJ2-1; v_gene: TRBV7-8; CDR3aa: CASSLAVAEQFF
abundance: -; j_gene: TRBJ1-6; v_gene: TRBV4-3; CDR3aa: CASSQDAGGDSPLHF
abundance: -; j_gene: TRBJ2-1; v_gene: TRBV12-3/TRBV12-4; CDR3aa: CASSLRWTSGRMNNEQFF
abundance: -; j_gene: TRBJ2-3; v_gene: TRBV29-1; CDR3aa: CSVHRGESDTQYF